These T cell receptor beta chains were read from a single sample in a study of vaccination effects on CD4 cells after COVID-19. Assay used: immunoSEQ multiplex PCR; TCRdb lists only in-frame clones, some missing. The repertoire includes roughly 30,000 clones, roughly 72% of them detected once, and around 25% sits in the top ten. These receptors have no identified antigens. Material: CD4+ T cells from PBMCs cultured with HCoV-OC43 spike peptides, obtained before COVID-19 vaccination. These receptor sequences come from a human donor who received a COVID-19 vaccine. CDR3s leave out the opening cysteine and the closing phenylalanine or tryptophan.

>TRBJ2-3|14|TRBV9
ASSVGVASSTDTQY
>TRBJ1-1|10|TRBV7-9
ASSSDDRGAF
>TRBJ1-5|12|TRBV7-2
ASSHTGNNQPQH
>TRBJ1-5|12|TRBV4-3
ASSRELSNQPQH
>TRBJ1-5|12|TRBV10-3
AIRGETGHQPQH
>TRBJ1-3|14|TRBV3-1/TRBV3-2
ASSQDRVRGANTIY
>TRBJ2-3|14|TRBV6-1
ASSELPAGRFDTQY
>TRBJ1-2|11|TRBV7-9
ASSKDRAGGYT
>TRBJ2-1|13|TRBV5-4
ASSLQASGRNEQF
>TRBJ1-2|12|TRBV12-5
ASGLLGGVAGYT
>TRBJ1-6|13|TRBV28
ASSLSLGQVTPLH
>TRBJ2-3|14|TRBV5-1
ASSEISGGGTDTQY
>TRBJ2-1|13|TRBV28
ASTVGGSYYNEQF
>TRBJ1-5|13|TRBV30
AWSIGGHSNQPQH
>TRBJ2-3|14|TRBV2
ASKMGGTGNTDTQY
>TRBJ2-7|14|TRBV27
ASSLSGQGAFYEQY
>TRBJ2-5|13|TRBV4-2
ASSQDWAGDETQY
>TRBJ1-5|13|TRBV19
ASSPNQRGFQPQH
>TRBJ2-3|14|TRBV6-1
ASSDGRGGFTDTQY
>TRBJ1-4|16|TRBV30
AWTQPRGGRLTNEKLF
>TRBJ2-2|11|TRBV24-1
ATSLAGAGELF
>TRBJ1-5|11|TRBV5-5
ASSLSSFQPQH
>TRBJ1-2|13|TRBV19
ASSIPGKAAYGYT
>TRBJ2-6|11|TRBV19
ASSMKGANVLT
>TRBJ2-7|11|TRBV3-1/TRBV3-2
ATTNQGAFEQY
>TRBJ1-1|13|TRBV7-8
ASSLVGAANTEAF
>TRBJ2-5|10|TRBV4-1
ASSQVQGTQY
>TRBJ2-2|12|TRBV2
ASSEEGWTGELF
>TRBJ2-1|15|TRBV5-4
ASSPGTSGLSYNEQF
>TRBJ1-1|12|TRBV10-3
AITEAGAEVEAF
>TRBJ2-7|15|TRBV5-4
ASSRDPSGGASYEQY
>TRBJ1-2|14|TRBV25-1
ASRPTSSGGNYGYT
>TRBJ1-2|12|TRBV16
ASSLWTANYGYT
>TRBJ2-1|12|TRBV10-3
AISEDGSYNEQF
>TRBJ2-1|10|TRBV6-5
ASSLRGGEQF
>TRBJ2-7|12|TRBV6-5
ASSSGQGAYEQY